These 25 T cell receptor beta chains share one sample of origin, sequenced in a study of blood T cell repertoires in COVID-19. Repertoires were generated with immunoSEQ multiplex PCR, while TCRdb's copy carries only in-frame clones and drops some. The table includes approximately 300,000 clones, about 80% detected once. The specimen sequenced was peripheral blood. These receptor sequences come from a person between 65 and 79 years old with COVID-19, enrolled during active disease.

The chain links TRBV19 to TRBJ2-5; 12 bases agree with TRBD2. This CDR3 is 17 amino acids long. CDR1 and CDR2 from the germline V gene are LNHDA and SQIVND (reference sequence). With 8 bases clipped from V and 4 bases from J, the junction kept 14 bases outside the gene matches. CDR3 nucleotides: TGTGCCAGTCAACCGGTACTAGCGGGGGGCGAAGGAGAGACCCAGTACTTC. As protein: CASQPVLAGGEGETQYF.

The V call is TRBV6-7, the J call TRBJ2-7; 7 bases match TRBD2. TRBV6-7 is placed among ORFs of uncertain function. The J segment lost 0 bases and the V segment lost 5 bases, leaving 10 bases of the junction unmatched. The CDR3 loop spans 16 amino acids. CDR3 residues: CASSPASGPFSYEQYF. CDR3 coding DNA: TGTGCCAGCAGTCCAGCTAGCGGACCTTTCTCCTACGAGCAGTACTTC.

The chain carries TRBV30 and TRBJ2-7; D uncertain. CDR3 length: 12 residues. Germline V CDR1 and CDR2: GTSNPN, SVGIG (reference sequence). V lost 8 bases, J lost 4 bases, and 15 bases lay in between. The CDR3 bases are TGTGCCCGCGGCCCGTCCCTATACGAGCAGTACTTC. It encodes CARGPSLYEQYF.

The chain combines TRBV3-1 (or the pseudogene TRBV3-2) with TRBJ1-4, with 7 positions matching TRBD1. Germline CDR1 is LGHDT and CDR2 is YNNKEL (reference sequence). The V and J ends lost 4 bases and 0 bases, in that order; junction bases with no gene match: 29. CDR3 length: 24 residues. In DNA form, the CDR3 reads TGTGCCAGCAGCCCCCGGAGGACAGGAGAATTTCCCCTCTGGTCCTCTCCAACTAATGAAAAACTGTTTTTT. It encodes CASSPRRTGEFPLWSSPTNEKLFF.

The rearrangement uses TRBV19 and TRBJ1-5, with D perhaps TRBD1 (6 bases). Trimming pared 4 bases from V and 6 bases from J, leaving 16 bases between. CDR3 size: 15 residues. From germline, CDR1 is LNHDA and CDR2 SQIVND (reference sequence). CDR3 sequence reads: CASSTAGVTGQPQHF. For the CDR3, the DNA is TGTGCCAGTAGTACAGCAGGGGTTACGGGTCAGCCCCAGCATTTT.

This chain joins TRBV3-1 (or the pseudogene TRBV3-2) and TRBJ1-6; tentative D call: TRBD1 (6 bases). The germline CDR1 and CDR2 sequences are LGHDT and YNNKEL (reference sequence). This CDR3 comprises 18 residues. The V end lost 0 bases, the J end lost 0 bases, and 12 bases lay between the germline ends. The CDR3, as DNA: TGTGCCAGCAGCCAAGATGGCAGGGGCAGCTCCTATAATTCACCCCTCCACTTT. This translates into CASSQDGRGSSYNSPLHF.

This rearrangement joins TRBV18 to TRBJ1-5; D remains unclear. The CDR3 runs 13 residues. V was pared by 0 bases and J by 6 bases, with 6 bases between. The germline CDR1 and CDR2 sequences are KGHSH and LQKENI. CDR3 bases: TGTGCCAGCTCACCACCAGCAGGTCAGCCCCAGCATTTT. It specifies CASSPPAGQPQHF.

V gene TRBV7-2 combines with J gene TRBJ1-1, with D possibly being TRBD1 (6 bases). V was trimmed by 7 bases and J by 2 bases, leaving 17 bases between them. The CDR3 is 15 residues long. Germline CDR1 is SGHTA and CDR2 is FQGNSA. CDR3 bases: TGTGCCAGCACGACAGGAATTTGGCCTAACACTGAAGCTTTCTTT. Translated, it gives CASTTGIWPNTEAFF. Combining the CDR3 with reference TRBV7-2 and TRBJ1-1 gives the whole variable domain GAGVSQSPSNKVTEKGKDVELRCDPISGHTALYWYRQSLGQGLEFLIYFQGNSAPDKSGLPSDRFSAERTGGSVSTLTIQRTQQEDSAVYLCASTTGIWPNTEAFFGQGTRLTVV.

The chain links TRBV11-1 to TRBJ2-7; 7 bases line up with TRBD1. Germline CDR1 reads SGHAT; CDR2 reads FQDESV (reference sequence). CDR3 length equals 15 residues. The ends lost 5 bases at V and 0 bases at J; junction bases unmatched: 7. This chain's CDR3 is CASSAGGQSSYEQYF. CDR3 bases: TGTGCCAGCAGCGCTGGGGGACAGTCCTCCTACGAGCAGTACTTC.

This clone came up once. The chain recombines TRBV4-1 with TRBJ2-3; possible D gene TRBD1, 6 bases. The CDR3 spans 18 residues. Trimming removed 0 bases at V and 2 bases at J, with 18 bases between. Germline V gene data show CDR1 as MGHRA and CDR2 as YSYEKL. CDR3 in amino acids: CASSQDGEGDKNTDTQYF. The CDR3 DNA is TGCGCCAGCAGCCAAGATGGTGAGGGGGACAAGAACACAGATACGCAGTATTTT.

The chain couples TRBV12-3 or TRBV12-4 to TRBJ2-7; 9 bases are a match to TRBD2. CDR3 length: 13 residues. V was clipped by 5 bases and J by 9 bases; unmatched bases: 8. As DNA, the CDR3 is TGTGCCAGCAGTCGCGGGACTAGCATTTTGCAGTACTTC. Amino acids: CASSRGTSILQYF.

This clone was seen at least ten times. The gene calls are TRBV6-5 and TRBJ2-7, with 9 bases matching TRBD2. The CDR3 contains 11 residues. Germline V gives CDR1 MNHEY, CDR2 SVGAGI. The CDR3: CVSGGPYEQYF. CDR3 bases: TGTGTTAGCGGGGGCCCTTACGAGCAGTACTTC.

V is TRBV12-3 or TRBV12-4 and J is TRBJ2-5; 15 positions agree with TRBD2. After removal of 7 bases from V and 11 bases from J, the junction contained 5 bases not matched to a gene. CDR3 size: 13 residues. The CDR3, as DNA: TGTGCCAGCATCGGGACTAGCGGGGGGAGGCAGTACTTC. It yields the protein CASIGTSGGRQYF.

The V call is TRBV5-6, the J call TRBJ2-7; D is unclear. The V gene's germline CDR1 is SGHDT and CDR2 YYEEEE. This CDR3 contains 13 residues. Deletions cut 2 bases from V and 0 bases from J, with 6 bases between. As DNA, the CDR3 is TGTGCCAGCAGCTTTAGGAGCTCCTACGAGCAGTACTTC. Translated, it gives CASSFRSSYEQYF.

J is TRBJ1-5 and V is TRBV13; unclear D gene. Trimming pared 0 bases from V and 4 bases from J, leaving 7 bases between. The CDR3 extends over 14 amino acids. Germline V gives CDR1 PRHDT, CDR2 FYEKMQ (reference sequence). CDR3 coding DNA: TGTGCCAGCAGCTTAGGGAAGAGAAATCAGCCCCAGCATTTT. Translating gives CASSLGKRNQPQHF.

The rearrangement uses TRBV6-5 and TRBJ1-2; maybe TRBD1 (6 bases). V lost 5 bases, J lost 4 bases, and 14 bases lay in between. The germline gives CDR1 MNHEY, CDR2 SVGAGI. The CDR3 sequence is 14 residues long. The DNA of the CDR3 is TGTGCCAGCAGTCCGCGTGGGGGCCCCTATGGCTACACCTTC. It yields the protein CASSPRGGPYGYTF.

Many counts were recorded for this clone. The V call is TRBV23-1, the J call TRBJ1-5, with no clear D. TRBV23-1 is noted as an ORF with a role that remains uncertain. The CDR3 covers 15 residues. V lost 0 bases and J lost 4, with 10 bases in between. CDR3 coding DNA: TGCGCCAGCAGTCAATCGTCGGGGTGGAATCAGCCCCAGCATTTT. It yields the protein CASSQSSGWNQPQHF.

The rearrangement links TRBV3-1 (or the pseudogene TRBV3-2) to TRBJ1-6; a weak D match, TRBD1 (5 bases). V was pared by 4 bases and J by 5 bases, with 12 bases between. The CDR3 covers 15 residues. Germline-derived CDR1 and CDR2 are LGHDT and YNNKEL (reference sequence). CDR3 DNA sequence: TGTGCCAGCAGCCGACCTACAGGTGATAATTCACCCCTCCACTTT. This sequence encodes CASSRPTGDNSPLHF.

The genes are TRBV7-2 and TRBJ2-2, with 8 bases lining up with TRBD2. J lost 5 bases, V lost 11 bases, and 7 bases had no gene match. CDR1 is SGHTA and CDR2 is FQGNSA in the germline V gene. The CDR3 loop spans 13 amino acids. The CDR3 loop reads CAQRETGTGELFF. The CDR3 nucleotides are TGTGCCCAGCGGGAGACGGGAACCGGGGAGCTGTTTTTT.

The chain has TRBV5-1 and TRBJ2-5; D may be TRBD1 (5 bases). CDR1 and CDR2 (germline): SGHRS, YFSETQ. The CDR3 runs 14 residues. V gave up 2 bases and J gave up 4 bases, with 12 bases separating them. Here the CDR3 DNA reads TGCGCCAGCAGCTTTTGGGGCGTCGGAGAGACCCAGTACTTC. Protein sequence: CASSFWGVGETQYF.

The CDR3 DNA is TGTGCCAGCAGTTACCCGGTGACAGGGCCGGGCTATGGCTACACCTTC. Translated: CASSYPVTGPGYGYTF. This chain links TRBV6-2 or TRBV6-3 with TRBJ1-2; 7 bases line up with TRBD1. The trim removed 2 bases at V and 4 bases at J, leaving 10 bases unmatched. Germline values: CDR1 MNHEY, CDR2 SVGEGT. The length of the CDR3 is 16 residues.

This sequence joins TRBV9 and TRBJ2-5, with 8 positions matching TRBD2. This CDR3 is 17 amino acids long. V was clipped by 0 bases and J by 5 bases; unmatched bases: 12. Germline CDR1 and CDR2: SGDLS and YYNGEE. The CDR3 region has the DNA TGTGCCAGCAGCGTAGGTGCAAGCGGGGGCATGGGGGAGACCCAGTACTTC. Its protein product is CASSVGASGGMGETQYF.

The chain is built from TRBV7-2 and TRBJ1-1; D is uncertain. The CDR3 is made up of 15 amino acids. V lost 5 bases and J 1 base, leaving 14 bases between the germline ends. Germline V lookup: CDR1 SGHTA, CDR2 FQGNSA. The chain's CDR3 is CASSPAWRANTEAFF. DNA of the CDR3: TGTGCCAGCAGCCCGGCCTGGCGGGCGAACACTGAAGCTTTCTTT.

The chain couples TRBV24-1 to TRBJ2-3; TRBD2 agrees at 11 bases. The J segment lost 0 bases and the V segment lost 4 bases, leaving 14 bases of the junction unmatched. CDR1 is KGHDR and CDR2 is SFDVKD in the germline V gene. The CDR3 sequence is 20 residues long. The CDR3 bases are TGTGCCACCAGTGACCCATCTTTTGGACTAGCGGGCGCTAGCACAGATACGCAGTATTTT. It encodes CATSDPSFGLAGASTDTQYF.

Turning to this clone: Relative to the germline gene, one junction end is altered; a read error may explain this. The CDR3 DNA reads as TGCGCCAGCGGCCAAGGGACTAGCGTTGGCACAGATACGCAGTATTTT. Its translation: CASGQGTSVGTDTQYF. V gene TRBV4-1 combines with J gene TRBJ2-3, with 10 positions matching TRBD2. The CDR3 is made up of 16 amino acids. In germline, CDR1 is MGHRA, CDR2 YSYEKL.